Sequencing of this T cell receptor beta chain was carried out in a study of blood T cells in healthy people across ages. General study findings and limits: What prevented conclusive comparison of naive and antigen-experienced cells was that PBMCs were unsorted.

Using a J-beta primer mix together with a sample-barcoded 5' primer, a second PCR was run for roughly 7 to 12 cycles. MiXCR, run by TCRdb on the 5' RACE reads, gives a single entry per CDR3 protein. Of 950,000 to 1,200,000 distinct CDR3 sequences listed, 35% to 40% are singletons. This clonotype was seen more than once but under ten times. The antigen is undetermined. The receptor was isolated from a man aged 18-30 years in good health. Sample: blood.

For the CDR3, the DNA is TGTGCCAGCAGCCGAAAAGGGGACAGGGGGACGAATCAGCCCCAGCATTTT. This encodes CASSRKGDRGTNQPQHF. This chain uses TRBV5-6 with TRBJ1-5, with 11 positions matching TRBD1. The CDR3 extends over 17 amino acids. Germline V lookup: CDR1 SGHDT, CDR2 YYEEEE. V lost 4 bases and J lost 4; bases outside the gene matches: 10.